This T cell receptor beta chain was identified during a study of monozygotic twins with inflammatory bowel disease. TCRdb re-called the 5' RACE reads, yielding one record per CDR3 amino acid sequence without DNA. Here the sample table reports approximately 150,000 distinct CDR3 sequences. Whole blood served as the source of total RNA, and no T cell sorting took place. This CDR3 comprises 14 residues. The V gene's germline CDR1 is LGHDT and CDR2 YNNKEL (reference sequence). Material: blood. This receptor was taken from a human donor with ulcerative colitis or Crohn's disease, or a healthy co-twin of an affected twin (not recorded which). The V call is TRBV3-1, the J call TRBJ2-5; there is no DNA to check the TCRdb D call of TRBD1. CDR3 amino acids: CASSLGGDRETQYF.